What follows are 2 T cell receptor beta chains derived from one specimen sequenced in a study of cytomegalovirus exposure and HLA in healthy donors. The PCR employed 60 Vbeta primers together with 13 Jbeta primers. The data were produced by immunoSEQ multiplex PCR, yet TCRdb's version contains in-frame clones alone and is incomplete. This sample carries 160,000 or so clones, roughly 80% of them seen once, and the ten largest clones take around 1%. The sample taken for sequencing was PBMCs. These receptors were taken from a man aged 30 to 39 in good health and CMV-seronegative.

The chain joins TRBV15 to TRBJ1-1, with D unresolved. CDR1 and CDR2 from the germline V gene are LNHNV and YYDKDF (reference sequence). This CDR3 is 13 amino acids long. V lost 5 bases and J lost 0, with 7 bases in between. CDR3 protein: CATSVTMNTEAFF. CDR3 nucleotide sequence: TGTGCCACCAGCGTCACAATGAACACTGAAGCTTTCTTT. Looking up the rest from reference TRBV15 and TRBJ1-1 gives the full variable domain: DAMVIQNPRYQVTQFGKPVTLSCSQTLNHNVMYWYQQKSSQAPKLLFHYYDKDFNNEADTPDNFQSRRPNTSFCFLDIRSPGLGDTAMYLCATSVTMNTEAFFGQGTRLTVV.

The gene calls are TRBV30 and TRBJ2-7; 8 nucleotides match TRBD1. CDR1 and CDR2 (germline): GTSNPN, SVGIG (reference sequence). Unmatched junction bases numbered 8, after V lost 3 bases and J lost 1 base. CDR3 length equals 15 residues. The CDR3 sequence is CAWSIQGVGSYEQYF. CDR3 DNA: TGTGCCTGGAGCATACAGGGGGTTGGTTCCTACGAGCAGTACTTC.